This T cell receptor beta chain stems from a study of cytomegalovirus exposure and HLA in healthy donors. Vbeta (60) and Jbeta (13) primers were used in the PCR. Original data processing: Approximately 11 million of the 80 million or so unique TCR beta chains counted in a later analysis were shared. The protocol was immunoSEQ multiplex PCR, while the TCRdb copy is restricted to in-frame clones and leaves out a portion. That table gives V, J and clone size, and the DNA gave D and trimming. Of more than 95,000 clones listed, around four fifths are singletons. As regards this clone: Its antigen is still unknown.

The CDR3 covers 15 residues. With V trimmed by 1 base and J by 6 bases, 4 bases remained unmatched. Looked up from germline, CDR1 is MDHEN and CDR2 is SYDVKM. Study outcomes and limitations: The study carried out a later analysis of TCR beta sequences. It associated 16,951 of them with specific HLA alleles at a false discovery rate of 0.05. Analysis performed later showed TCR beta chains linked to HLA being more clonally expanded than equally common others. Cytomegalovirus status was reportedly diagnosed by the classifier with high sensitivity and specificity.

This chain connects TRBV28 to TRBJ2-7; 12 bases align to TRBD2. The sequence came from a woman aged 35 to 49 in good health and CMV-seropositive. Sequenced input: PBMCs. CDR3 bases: TGTGCCAGCAGTTTATTCCTAGCGGGAGGGCTCGAGCAGTACTTC. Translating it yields CASSLFLAGGLEQYF. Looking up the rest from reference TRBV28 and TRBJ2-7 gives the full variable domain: DVKVTQSSRYLVKRTGEKVFLECVQDMDHENMFWYRQDPGLGLRLIYFSYDVKMKEKGDIPEGYSVSREKKERFSLILESASTNQTSMYLCASSLFLAGGLEQYFGPGTRLTVT.